A selection of T cell receptor beta chains follows, all from one sample in a study of OX40 agonist ivuxolimab in advanced cancers. Profiling relied on immunoSEQ multiplex PCR, and the TCRdb table lists in-frame clones only, not all of them. The sample has around 35,000 clones; approximately 90% are singletons. Sequencing used CD4+ or CD8+ T cells sorted from blood, obtained in a trial of the OX40 agonist ivuxolimab. These receptors all stem from an adult with an advanced solid tumor such as melanoma, head and neck, liver or kidney cancer. Each CDR3 is given with its conserved first and last residue. The D gene is left open where the match is weak. A row's size may be missing; if present it is once, few, many or a size class.

cdr3_nt,cdr3_aa,j_call,clone_size,d_call,v_call
TGTGCCAGCAGTGCTAGACAGGGGAGAATTAGCATCTACACCTTC,CASSARQGRISIYTF,TRBJ1-2,.,TRBD1,TRBV6-1
TGTGCCAGCAGCATCTCCTACGAGCAGTACTTC,CASSISYEQYF,TRBJ2-7,.,.,TRBV11-1
TGTGCCAGCAGTCAGTACGGTCATGGCTACACCTTC,CASSQYGHGYTF,TRBJ1-2,few,.,TRBV27
TGTGCCAGCAGCCCCCCCCGCCTATACAGGGGCACCTACGAGCAGTACTTC,CASSPPRLYRGTYEQYF,TRBJ2-7,once,TRBD1,TRBV7-2
TGTGCCAGCAGCTTCGACGGGAAGGGGAATACGCAGTATTTT,CASSFDGKGNTQYF,TRBJ2-3,once,.,TRBV7-3
TGCGCCAGCAGCCAGACGCGACAGGGGAACAATCAGCCCCAGCATTTT,CASSQTRQGNNQPQHF,TRBJ1-5,.,TRBD1,TRBV4-1
TGTGCCAGCAGCCCCGCCGCGGGTCCTGAAGCTTTCTTT,CASSPAAGPEAFF,TRBJ1-1,once,.,TRBV7-2
TGTGCCAGCAGTAAGACAGGGGTTAATGAAAAACTGTTTTTT,CASSKTGVNEKLFF,TRBJ1-4,.,TRBD1,TRBV6-5
TGTGCCAGCAGTTTAGGTCCGGACCGGAACGAGCAGTACTTC,CASSLGPDRNEQYF,TRBJ2-7,.,.,TRBV27
TGTGCCAGCAGCGATTTAGGGGGGGCATTCACAGATACGCAGTATTTT,CASSDLGGAFTDTQYF,TRBJ2-3,.,.,TRBV9
TGCGCCAGCAGCTTAGCGGGGGGACAAGAGACCCAGTACTTC,CASSLAGGQETQYF,TRBJ2-5,.,TRBD2,TRBV5-1
TGTGCCAGCAGCGTAGAGTCAGGGGGCATCTATGGCTACACCTTC,CASSVESGGIYGYTF,TRBJ1-2,.,TRBD1,TRBV9